This T cell receptor beta chain was profiled in a study of blood T cell repertoires in COVID-19 (dated by TCRdb to between 2020 and 2021). In the study overall: The collaborator samples originated in the United States, Italy and Spain and spanned the acute and convalescent phases of COVID-19. The prospective study material was composed of cDNA or gDNA derived from T cells, B-cell-depleted T cells, or PBMCs. The repertoires were released in a freely available public database meant as a resource for research on the immune response to SARS-CoV-2. Samples were obtained from the ongoing ImmuneRACE study (first 160 participants) and from about 1,300 subjects provided by 6 global collaborators. Where available, HLA class I and class II types were obtained from metadata supplied by the sample provider rather than from assay-based typing. The dataset comprised deeply sampled blood TCRbeta repertoires from subjects exposed to, actively infected with, or recovered from COVID-19. Nearly every sample came with metadata listing a de-identified subject ID, COVID-19 status, age in years and sex.

As concerns this clone: The specificity of this receptor is unknown. Base qualities are not provided; no much larger clone lies one nucleotide away.

The germline V gene (reference sequence) gives CDR1 as LNHDA and CDR2 as SQIVND. At the junction V is shortened by 1 base and J by 2 bases, with 4 bases in between. The CDR3 holds 13 amino acids from the cysteine to the phenylalanine. Only the CDR3 DNA is retained, 39 bases long and in frame from the first base. The collaborating institutions used their own protocols to collect whole blood in K2EDTA tubes. For TCRbeta analysis, collaborators shipped samples as frozen whole blood, isolated PBMCs, or DNA extracted from either of those sample types. TCRbeta CDR3 regions were amplified from genomic DNA by means of the immunoSEQ Assay, a bias-controlled multiplex PCR. The paper's processing steps were these. Nucleated cell counts per sample were estimated from amplification of reference gene primers within the assay. Sequence reads were collapsed and filtered to measure the absolute abundance of every unique TCRbeta CDR3 rearrangement. For each sample, productive Simpson clonality was calculated as the square root of Simpson's diversity index over productive rearrangements. The table comes from immuneACCESS by way of TCRdb, which keeps in-frame sequences with V and J called. Part of the clones is missing from these tables; in studies checked, under half for an unresolved V gene and the rest for unknown reasons. Clonal size and the V and J genes are those of that table, whereas D and trimming came from the DNA. Within this sample are 110,000 or so clones, with approximately 81% of them counted one time only. Around 3.3% of the sample rests with the top ten.

Results the study describes overall, beyond this receptor: Clinical and demographic metadata were provided uncurated, with the amount varying by source and participant.

This receptor was taken from a man aged 35 to 55 with acute or convalescent COVID-19. The chain employs TRBV19 and TRBJ2-3, with the D gene call left open. Sequenced material: peripheral blood. CDR3 loop: CASSIALTDTQYF. The DNA sequence reads TGTGCCAGTAGTATAGCTCTCACAGATACGCAGTATTTT.